This is a list of T cell receptor beta chains from one sample in a study of OX40 agonist ivuxolimab in advanced cancers. Assay used: immunoSEQ multiplex PCR; TCRdb lists only in-frame clones, some missing. The profile shows tens of thousands of clones, 87% of them singletons. The sequencing here drew on CD4+ or CD8+ T cells sorted from blood, taken in a trial of the OX40 agonist ivuxolimab. The receptors were sampled from an adult with an advanced solid tumor such as melanoma, head and neck, liver or kidney cancer. The CDR3 runs from the conserved cysteine through the conserved F or W. The order of the fields is V gene, clone size, CDR3 length, J gene, D gene, CDR3 DNA, CDR3 protein. A D gene is named only where the DNA matches it firmly. Not all rows give a size; the values are once, few, many and, for expanded clones, a class.

TRBV28,few,17,TRBJ1-4,NA,TGTGCCAGCAGTTTACCAGGGGTCCTTGCAACTAATGAAAAACTGTTTTTT,CASSLPGVLATNEKLFF
TRBV15,NA,17,TRBJ1-6,NA,TGTGCCACCAGCCCCATGCCGGCGAGCTCCTATAATTCACCCCTCCACTTT,CATSPMPASSYNSPLHF
TRBV11-3,NA,14,TRBJ2-7,TRBD1,TGTGCCAGCAGCCCTTCCGACAGGGTTCGCGAGCAGTACTTC,CASSPSDRVREQYF
TRBV27,once,18,TRBJ1-3,TRBD1,TGTGCCAGCGGCCCCGGGACAGGGAATATCGCTTCTGGAAACACCATATATTTT,CASGPGTGNIASGNTIYF
TRBV11-2,NA,14,TRBJ2-2,TRBD1,TGTGCCAGCAGCAAAGACAGGGCCACCGGGGAGCTGTTTTTT,CASSKDRATGELFF
TRBV5-1,once,15,TRBJ2-2,TRBD1,TGCGCCAGCAGCATCCGGGACAGGAACACCGGGGAGCTGTTTTTT,CASSIRDRNTGELFF
TRBV7-2,NA,15,TRBJ2-5,NA,TGTGCCAGCAGCTTAGCGCTGGGGACGGGAGAGACCCAGTACTTC,CASSLALGTGETQYF
TRBV19,NA,15,TRBJ2-5,NA,TGTGCCAGTAGGCAACCGGGACGCCTACAAGAGACCCAGTACTTC,CASRQPGRLQETQYF
TRBV7-9,few,14,TRBJ2-1,TRBD1,TGTGCCAGCAGCCACAGGGGTGAATACAATGAGCAGTTCTTC,CASSHRGEYNEQFF
TRBV6-6,NA,13,TRBJ1-6,NA,TGTGCCAGCACCCTCGGCCCTTGGTCACCCCTCCACTTT,CASTLGPWSPLHF